The 22 T cell receptor beta chains listed next were all sequenced from one sample in a study of OX40 agonist ivuxolimab in advanced cancers. Only in-frame clones appear in the TCRdb table, and some are missing; sequencing was by immunoSEQ multiplex PCR. The sample holds around 69,000 clones, 85% seen once. This specimen was CD4+ or CD8+ T cells sorted from blood, taken in a trial of the OX40 agonist ivuxolimab. The receptors stem from an adult with an advanced solid tumor such as melanoma, head and neck, liver or kidney cancer.

V is TRBV30 and J is TRBJ2-7; D remains ambiguous. The CDR3 has 18 residues. V lost 0 bases to trimming and J lost 1 base, with 22 bases between them. CDR1 GTSNPN and CDR2 SVGIG come from the germline V gene (reference sequence). The CDR3 here is CAWSVPPGALLRSYEQYF. The CDR3 nucleotides are TGTGCCTGGAGTGTACCGCCAGGTGCCCTGTTGCGTTCCTACGAGCAGTACTTC.

The genes are TRBV5-1 and TRBJ2-2; possibly TRBD1 for D (5 bases). V was clipped by 3 bases and J by 6 bases, with 12 bases between them. CDR1 SGHRS and CDR2 YFSETQ come from the germline V gene. CDR3 length: 14 residues. CDR3 bases: TGCGCCAGCAGCTCAGCGACAGAGGCCGGGGAGCTGTTTTTT. Translating gives CASSSATEAGELFF.

The chain uses TRBV6-4 and TRBJ1-2, with 8 bases identical to TRBD1. There are 13 residues in the CDR3. CDR1 MRHNA and CDR2 SNTAGT come from the germline V gene. The ends lost 7 bases at V and 6 bases at J; junction bases unmatched: 7. CDR3 amino acids: CASKDRAGDGYTF. CDR3 nucleotides: TGTGCCAGCAAGGACAGGGCTGGTGATGGCTACACCTTC.

The J gene is TRBJ2-5, the V gene TRBV5-1; 9 nucleotides align to TRBD2. The germline CDR1 and CDR2 sequences are SGHRS and YFSETQ. There are 16 residues in the CDR3. The V and J ends lost 3 bases and 5 bases, in that order; junction bases with no gene match: 11. CDR3 amino acids: CASSWRGLALMETQYF. CDR3 bases: TGCGCCAGCAGCTGGCGCGGACTAGCGCTCATGGAGACCCAGTACTTC.

The genes are TRBV7-2 and TRBJ2-3; D call uncertain. This CDR3 contains 13 residues. Germline V lookup: CDR1 SGHTA, CDR2 FQGNSA. Trimming pared 3 bases from V and 10 bases from J, leaving 14 bases between. CDR3 sequence: CASSFEFGRPQYF. CDR3 nucleotides: TGTGCCAGCAGCTTTGAGTTTGGCCGTCCGCAGTATTTT.

The rearrangement uses TRBV29-1 and TRBJ1-5; D may be TRBD1 (5 bases). Germline V lookup: CDR1 SQVTM, CDR2 ANQGSEA. CDR3 length: 13 amino acids. V dropped 4 bases and J dropped 4 bases, with 11 bases sitting between them. The CDR3 region is CSVGQGPNQPQHF. The CDR3 DNA sequence: TGCAGCGTTGGTCAGGGTCCGAATCAGCCCCAGCATTTT.

The V gene is TRBV7-6, the J gene TRBJ2-2; 9 bases agree with TRBD2. V was pared by 5 bases and J by 4 bases, with 5 bases of the junction left unmatched. Looked up from germline, CDR1 is SGHVS and CDR2 is FNYEAQ. There are 15 residues in the CDR3. CDR3 sequence reads: CASSLLAGITGELFF. CDR3 coding DNA: TGTGCCAGCAGCCTCCTAGCGGGGATCACCGGGGAGCTGTTTTTT.

This sequence joins TRBV6-5 and TRBJ1-5; maybe TRBD1 (5 bases). The germline V gene has CDR1 MNHEY and CDR2 SVGAGI. The CDR3 totals 14 residues. V was clipped by 7 bases and J by 3 bases, with 13 bases between them. In DNA, the CDR3 is TGTGCCAGCACGGGCCCAGGGAACAATCAGCCCCAGCATTTT. Its translation is CASTGPGNNQPQHF.

The chain uses TRBV19 and TRBJ1-6, with 11 bases matching TRBD1. CDR1 and CDR2 (germline): LNHDA, SQIVND (reference sequence). The CDR3 has 18 amino acids. J lost 0 bases, V lost 3 bases, and 4 bases had no gene match. The CDR3 reads CASSISGTGGSYNSPLHF. CDR3 coding DNA: TGTGCCAGTAGTATTAGCGGGACAGGGGGCTCCTATAATTCACCCCTCCACTTT.

This sequence joins TRBV10-3 and TRBJ1-2; 11 bases are a match to TRBD1. With V trimmed by 6 bases and J by 5 bases, 14 bases remained unmatched. The length of the CDR3 is 17 residues. The germline CDR1 and CDR2 sequences are ENHRY and SYGVKD. The CDR3 DNA sequence: TGTGCCATCAGCTTTTCTCCCGGGACAGGGGGTCTATATGGCTACACCTTC. Amino acids: CAISFSPGTGGLYGYTF.

V is TRBV6-1 and J is TRBJ1-6, with D tentatively TRBD1 (6 bases). Germline V gene data show CDR1 as MNHNS and CDR2 as SASEGT. The CDR3 contains 14 residues. V was pared by 10 bases and J by 14 bases, with 24 bases between. CDR3 sequence: CATTPEGVSGSLHF. In DNA form, the CDR3 reads TGTGCCACCACCCCGGAGGGGGTTTCTGGATCCCTCCACTTT.

The chain has TRBV7-9 and TRBJ1-1, with D unclear. Germline V gene data show CDR1 as SEHNR and CDR2 as FQNEAQ (reference sequence). The CDR3 has 15 amino acids. Trimming removed 2 bases from V and 5 bases from J, with 15 bases in between. CDR3 sequence (DNA): TGTGCCAGCAGCTTAAACTCCTACTCGGGAACTGAAGCTTTCTTT. Protein: CASSLNSYSGTEAFF.

V and J are TRBV7-2 and TRBJ2-2; D may be TRBD1 or TRBD2 (5 bases each). This CDR3 is 15 amino acids long. V was pared by 4 bases and J by 5 bases, with 14 bases between. The germline gives CDR1 SGHTA, CDR2 FQGNSA. CDR3 DNA sequence: TGTGCCAGCAGCTCCACCGGGGCTGGTACCGGGGAGCTGTTTTTT. Amino acid sequence: CASSSTGAGTGELFF.

This chain uses TRBV27 with TRBJ1-4; TRBD1 is a possible D gene (5 bases). This CDR3 has 13 amino acids. Germline V CDR1 and CDR2: MNHEY, SMNVEV (reference sequence). Trimming took 9 bases from V and 1 from J, leaving 9 bases between them. CDR3 protein: CASKDITNEKLFF. The DNA of the CDR3 is TGTGCCAGTAAGGACATAACTAATGAAAAACTGTTTTTT.

V is TRBV9 and J is TRBJ1-2, with 7 bases lining up with TRBD1. The ends lost 3 bases at V and 6 bases at J; junction bases unmatched: 8. This CDR3 spans 14 amino acids. Germline values: CDR1 SGDLS, CDR2 YYNGEE. The CDR3 protein is CASSGDRAVNGYTF. For the CDR3, the DNA is TGTGCCAGCAGCGGAGACAGGGCGGTCAATGGCTACACCTTC.

The gene calls are TRBV4-2 and TRBJ2-2, with D tentatively TRBD1 (7 bases). Trimming left V 4 bases short and J 2 bases short, with 14 bases between. CDR1 and CDR2 (germline): LGHNA, YNFKEQ. This CDR3 has 16 residues. CDR3 coding DNA: TGTGCCAGCAGCCCAGATCAGGGGGGTAACACCGGGGAGCTGTTTTTT. Its protein is CASSPDQGGNTGELFF.

This chain uses TRBV19 with TRBJ2-5; a weak D match, TRBD1 (6 bases). Germline CDR1 LNHDA, CDR2 SQIVND (reference sequence). Between the trimmed V and J ends, which lost 3 bases and 7 bases, there was a span of 12 bases. This CDR3 has 13 amino acids. DNA of the CDR3: TGTGCCAGTAGTATCCAGGGGTCAGGGACCCAGTACTTC. This encodes CASSIQGSGTQYF. The full variable domain, rest sourced from reference TRBV19 and TRBJ2-5, is DGGITQSPKYLFRKEGQNVTLSCEQNLNHDAMYWYRQDPGQGLRLIYYSQIVNDFQKGDIAEGYSVSREKKESFPLTVTSAQKNPTAFYLCASSIQGSGTQYFGPGTRLLVL.

CDR3 sequence reads: CASSLRGQGTNNEQFF. The CDR3 bases are TGTGCCAGCAGCTTGAGGGGACAGGGGACAAACAATGAGCAGTTCTTC. The V call is TRBV11-3, the J call TRBJ2-1, with 10 positions matching TRBD1. This CDR3 region has 16 residues. In germline, CDR1 is SGHNT, CDR2 YENEEA. The V segment lost 3 bases and the J segment 5 bases; nucleotides outside the gene matches: 7.

The gene calls are TRBV4-3 and TRBJ2-5; 8 bases fit TRBD1. V shed 0 bases, J shed 5 bases, and the junction held 8 bases outside the gene matches. Per the germline V gene, CDR1 is LGHNA and CDR2 is YSLEER. The CDR3 covers 16 residues. The CDR3 DNA reads TGCGCCAGCAGCCAAGAGAGTTACAGGGGGGTGGAGACCCAGTACTTC. It specifies CASSQESYRGVETQYF.

This rearrangement joins TRBV4-3 to TRBJ2-5, with 8 bases identical to TRBD1. The CDR3 loop spans 17 amino acids. The trim removed 1 base at V and 0 bases at J, leaving 7 bases unmatched. The germline V gene has CDR1 LGHNA and CDR2 YSLEER. The DNA for the CDR3 is TGCGCCAGCAGCCAAGGCGGACAGGGATACTACCAAGAGACCCAGTACTTC. Encoded protein: CASSQGGQGYYQETQYF.

The chain couples TRBV14 to TRBJ2-4; TRBD2 agrees at 8 bases. The CDR3 is made up of 14 amino acids. Per germline, CDR1 SGHDN and CDR2 FVKESK. V lost 4 bases, J lost 8 bases, and 7 bases stayed unmatched. CDR3 nucleotides: TGTGCCAGCAGCCTAGCGGGGCCCCAGGACATTCAGTACTTC. Its protein product is CASSLAGPQDIQYF. Together with reference TRBV14 and TRBJ2-4, the CDR3 gives the full variable domain: EAGVTQFPSHSVIEKGQTVTLRCDPISGHDNLYWYRRVMGKEIKFLLHFVKESKQDESGMPNNRFLAERTGGTYSTLKVQPAELEDSGVYFCASSLAGPQDIQYFGAGTRLSVL.

This sequence joins TRBV7-9 and TRBJ1-5; TRBD1 matches at 7 bases. The trim removed 4 bases at V and 15 bases at J, leaving 18 bases unmatched. Germline CDR1 and CDR2: SEHNR and FQNEAQ (reference sequence). The CDR3 totals 15 residues. CDR3 DNA sequence: TGTGCCAGCAGCTCCCCCCGGACAGGCGGGGCTTTTTGGCATTTT. Its protein product is CASSSPRTGGAFWHF.